This T cell receptor (beta chain) was obtained from a study of blood T cell repertoires in COVID-19. This CDR3 region has 13 residues. Between the trimmed V and J ends, which lost 1 base and 7 bases, there was a span of 10 bases. Some clones are missing from TCRdb's copy, which holds only in-frame ones; the method was immunoSEQ multiplex PCR. This table holds about 58,000 clones, roughly 80% found once. The TCR comes from an elderly man with COVID-19, enrolled during active disease. This sequence joins TRBV12-3 or TRBV12-4 and TRBJ1-2, with D perhaps TRBD1 (5 bases). The sample taken for sequencing was peripheral blood. CDR3 residues: CASSLGRGRGYTF. The CDR3 DNA reads as TGTGCCAGCAGTTTAGGGAGGGGCCGTGGCTACACCTTC.